This TCR beta chain was captured in a study of radiotherapy plus CTLA-4 blockade in lung cancer (dated by TCRdb to about 2018). With respect to the entire study: Among enrolled patients, about 19% had an objective response and roughly 31% reached disease control.

The study evaluated CTLA-4 blockade (ipilimumab) given together with focal radiation therapy in patients who had chemo-refractory metastatic non-small-cell lung cancer. The CDR3, cysteine through phenylalanine, is 22 amino acids long. Kept here is only the CDR3 DNA, which spans 66 bases and is read in frame from base 1. From the germline V gene, CDR1 is SQVTM and CDR2 is ANQGSEA. The junction shows trimming of 4 bases on V and 9 bases on J, and the gene matches do not reach 27 bases of it. Points the paper makes about the study in general: After treatment with radiotherapy and ipilimumab, TCR clones that originated in tumors expanded in peripheral blood. Early dynamic changes in blood T cell clones, together with increased serum interferon-beta after radiation, were reported as the strongest predictors of response.

The library relied on the immunoSEQ multiplex PCR assay. The immuneACCESS repertoire file appears here via TCRdb, limited to in-frame rearrangements. These files lack a portion of the clones; in checked studies, under half of the deficit traces to unresolved V genes, and the cause of the others is not known. For this sample there are some 60,000 clones; around 69% appear just once. 2.5% to 3.5% of the sample rests with the top ten. With respect to this clone: Its cognate antigen has yet to be identified. Per-base quality was not reported, and no clone a single base away is much larger than it.

The sequence was collected from a human donor with non-small cell lung cancer who had a complete response to radiotherapy plus ipilimumab. The sequence is built from TRBV29-1 and TRBJ2-1, with 16 bases in between that match TRBD2. The input for sequencing was peripheral blood, taken from a patient treated with radiotherapy plus ipilimumab. CDR3 protein: CSVVPGTSGGAPPEGPRTEQFF. The bases read TGCAGCGTTGTCCCCGGGACTAGCGGGGGGGCCCCCCCCGAGGGTCCCAGGACTGAGCAGTTCTTC.